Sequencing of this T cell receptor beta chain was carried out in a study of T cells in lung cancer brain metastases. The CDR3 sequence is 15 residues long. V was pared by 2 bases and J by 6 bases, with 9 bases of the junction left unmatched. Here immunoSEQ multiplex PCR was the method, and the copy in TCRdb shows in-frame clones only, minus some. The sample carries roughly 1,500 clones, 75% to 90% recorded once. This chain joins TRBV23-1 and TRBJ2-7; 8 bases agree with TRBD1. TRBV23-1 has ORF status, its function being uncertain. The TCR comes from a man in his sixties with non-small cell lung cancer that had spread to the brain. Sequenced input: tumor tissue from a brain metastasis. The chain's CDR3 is CASSQPRTGTGEQYF. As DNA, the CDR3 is TGCGCCAGCAGTCAACCGAGGACAGGGACAGGCGAGCAGTACTTC.